This T cell receptor beta chain was sequenced during a study of T-cell reconstitution after alpha-beta-depleted transplantation in children. Findings and caveats of the study: Newly made T cells mostly supplied T-cell counts and diversity one year after transplant. In patients about two months after transplant, alpha-beta T cells reportedly arose from several hundred expanded graft clones.

Preparation of the TCRbeta library was carried out with unique molecular identifiers. TCRdb redid the calling of the PCR reads with MiXCR, one entry per CDR3 protein. The sample holds 800,000 to 1,000,000 distinct CDR3 sequences; 25% to 35% are singletons and the top ten take roughly 30%. Comments on this clonotype: As yet, its antigen is unknown.

The CDR3 contains 15 residues. The V gene end was trimmed by 1 base and the J gene end by 7 bases; junction bases not matched to a gene: 7. Germline loops: CDR1 SGHTA, CDR2 FQGNSA. This chain joins TRBV7-2 and TRBJ2-7, with 10 bases lining up with TRBD2. The source of this sequence is a boy younger than two who had a stem cell transplant for SCID, so the T cells may come from the graft donor. The specimen was PBMCs, mostly from graft donor cells, collected 360 days after TCRalphabeta/CD19-depleted stem cell transplant. The CDR3 loop is CASSLVVGSGGEQYF. The CDR3 nucleotides read TGTGCCAGCAGCTTAGTCGTGGGTAGCGGGGGGGAGCAGTACTTC. Combining the CDR3 with reference TRBV7-2 and TRBJ2-7 gives the whole variable domain GAGVSQSPSNKVTEKGKDVELRCDPISGHTALYWYRQSLGQGLEFLIYFQGNSAPDKSGLPSDRFSAERTGGSVSTLTIQRTQQEDSAVYLCASSLVVGSGGEQYFGPGTRLTVT.